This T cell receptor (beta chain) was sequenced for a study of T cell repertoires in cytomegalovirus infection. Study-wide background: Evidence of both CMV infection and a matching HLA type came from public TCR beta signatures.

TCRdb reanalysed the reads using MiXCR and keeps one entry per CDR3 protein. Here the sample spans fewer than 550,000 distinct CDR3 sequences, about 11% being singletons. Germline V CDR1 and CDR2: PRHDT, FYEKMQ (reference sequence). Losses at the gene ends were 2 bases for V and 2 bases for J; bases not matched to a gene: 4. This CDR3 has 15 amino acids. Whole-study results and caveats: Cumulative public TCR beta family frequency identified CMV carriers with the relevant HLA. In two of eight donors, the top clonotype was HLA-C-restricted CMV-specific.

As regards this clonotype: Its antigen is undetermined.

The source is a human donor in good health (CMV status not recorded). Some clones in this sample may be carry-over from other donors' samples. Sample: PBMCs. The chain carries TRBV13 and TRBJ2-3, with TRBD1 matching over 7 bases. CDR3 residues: CASSLTGALTDTQYF. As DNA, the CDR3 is TGTGCCAGCAGCTTAACAGGGGCACTCACAGATACGCAGTATTTT. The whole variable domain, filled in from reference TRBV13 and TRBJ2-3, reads AAGVIQSPRHLIKEKRETATLKCYPIPRHDTVYWYQQGPGQDPQFLISFYEKMQSDKGSIPDRFSAQQFSDYHSELNMSSLELGDSALYFCASSLTGALTDTQYFGPGTRLTVL.